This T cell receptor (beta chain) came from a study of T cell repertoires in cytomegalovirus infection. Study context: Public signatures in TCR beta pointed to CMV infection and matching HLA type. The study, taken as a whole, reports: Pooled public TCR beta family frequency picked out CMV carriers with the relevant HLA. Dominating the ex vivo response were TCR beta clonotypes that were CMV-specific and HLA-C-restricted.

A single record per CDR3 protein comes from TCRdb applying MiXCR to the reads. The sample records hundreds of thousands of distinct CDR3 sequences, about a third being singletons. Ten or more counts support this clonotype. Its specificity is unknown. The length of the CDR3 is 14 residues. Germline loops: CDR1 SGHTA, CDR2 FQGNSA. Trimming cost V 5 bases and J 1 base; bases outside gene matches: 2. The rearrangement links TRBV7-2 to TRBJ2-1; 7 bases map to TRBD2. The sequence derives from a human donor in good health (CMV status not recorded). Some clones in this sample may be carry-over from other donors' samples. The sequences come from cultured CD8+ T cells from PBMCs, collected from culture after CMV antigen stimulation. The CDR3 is CASSNGGSYNEQFF. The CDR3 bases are TGTGCCAGCAGCAACGGGGGGTCCTACAATGAGCAGTTCTTC.